This TCR beta chain was sequenced during a study of blood T cell repertoires in COVID-19 (dated by TCRdb to about 2020). At the level of the whole study: Samples from collaborators originated in the United States, Italy and Spain and spanned both the acute and convalescent phases of COVID-19. The prospective study material was composed of cDNA or gDNA derived from T cells, B-cell-depleted T cells, or PBMCs. Nearly every sample came with metadata listing a de-identified subject ID, COVID-19 status, age in years and sex. Where available, HLA class I and class II types were obtained from metadata supplied by the sample provider rather than from assay-based typing. The dataset comprised deeply sampled blood TCRbeta repertoires from subjects exposed to, actively infected with, or recovered from COVID-19. The samples were drawn from two sources: the first 160 participants of the ongoing ImmuneRACE study, and fewer than 1,500 subjects contributed by 6 global collaborators. The repertoires were released in a freely available public database meant as a resource for research on the immune response to SARS-CoV-2.

What the work shows at the level of the full study, not this receptor alone: The quantity of clinical and demographic metadata differed by source and by participant and was supplied without curation.

TCRbeta CDR3 regions were amplified from genomic DNA by means of the immunoSEQ Assay, a bias-controlled multiplex PCR. As for the original processing: Within the assay, amplification of reference gene primers was used to estimate how many nucleated cells each sample contained. To quantify the absolute abundance of each unique TCRbeta CDR3 rearrangement, sequence reads were collapsed and filtered. For each sample, productive Simpson clonality was calculated as the square root of Simpson's diversity index across productive rearrangements. In TCRdb, the immuneACCESS table is reduced to in-frame sequences with V and J assigned. These tables do not hold every clone; where another copy was compared, an unresolved V gene accounts for under half, and the others remain unexplained. That table gives V, J and clone size, and the DNA gave D and trimming. The sample table shows 100,000 to 150,000 clones, and about 88% are seen once. The biggest ten clones account for about 1.2% of the sample.

Each collaborating institution followed its own protocols to collect whole blood in K2EDTA tubes. Collaborator samples were shipped for TCRbeta analysis as frozen whole blood, isolated PBMCs, or DNA extracted from either sample type. This clone appeared a few times. Its cognate antigen has yet to be identified. Base qualities are missing; no much larger clone stands one base away. The CDR3 has 14 amino acids, counting the end cysteine and phenylalanine. Only the CDR3 DNA is retained, 42 bases long and in frame from the first base. For CDR1 and CDR2, the germline V gene lists SGHTA and FQGTGA. Relative to germline, V is missing 7 bases and J is missing 3 bases, with 4 bases of the junction outside any gene match.

This TCR was sampled from a woman older than 75 with acute or convalescent COVID-19. Material: peripheral blood. The sequence links TRBV7-3 to TRBJ2-2, with TRBD1 identical over 8 junction bases. The nucleotide sequence reads TGTGCCAGCACGGACAGGGCTCACACCGGGGAGCTGTTTTTT. The encoded protein is CASTDRAHTGELFF.